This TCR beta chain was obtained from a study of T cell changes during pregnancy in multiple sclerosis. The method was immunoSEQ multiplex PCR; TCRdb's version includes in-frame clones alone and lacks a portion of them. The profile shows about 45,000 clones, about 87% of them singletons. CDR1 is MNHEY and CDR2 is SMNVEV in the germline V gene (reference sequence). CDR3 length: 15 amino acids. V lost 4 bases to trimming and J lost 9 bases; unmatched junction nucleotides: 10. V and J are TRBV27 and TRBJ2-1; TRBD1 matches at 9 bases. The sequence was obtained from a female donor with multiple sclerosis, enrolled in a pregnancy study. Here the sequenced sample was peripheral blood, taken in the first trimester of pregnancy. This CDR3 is CASSSIGTGLGEQFF. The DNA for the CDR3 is TGTGCCAGCAGTTCGATTGGGACAGGGTTAGGTGAGCAGTTCTTC.